The 24 T cell receptor beta chains presented below share a single source sample, sequenced in a study of shared clonotypes between healthy human individuals. Only in-frame clones appear in the TCRdb table, and some are missing; sequencing was by immunoSEQ multiplex PCR. Of some 2.4 million clones in the sample, 80% to 95% were seen once. The sequenced material came from naive CD4+ T cells from PBMCs. The subset is: CD45RA+ positively selected. Receptors originate from a man younger than 35 in good health. Some clones in this sample may be carry-over from other donors' samples.

This clone was detected only once. This chain uses TRBV27 with TRBJ1-2, with D possibly TRBD1 on 5 matching bases. Germline lookup yields CDR1 MNHEY and CDR2 SMNVEV (reference sequence). Trimming shortened V by 0 bases and J by 8 bases, and 13 bases separated the two germline ends. The length of the CDR3 is 14 residues. CDR3 residues: CASSLSRGTRGYTF. CDR3 bases: TGTGCCAGCAGTTTATCGCGAGGGACGCGGGGCTACACCTTC.

CDR3: CASGTSGIYEQYF. The CDR3 coding sequence is TGTGCCAGTGGGACTAGCGGGATTTACGAGCAGTACTTC. The J gene is TRBJ2-7, the V gene TRBV28; 13 nucleotides agree with TRBD2. Germline V gene lookup returns CDR1 MDHEN and CDR2 SYDVKM. V lost 9 bases, J lost 4 bases, and 3 bases stayed unmatched. The length of the CDR3 is 13 residues.

The gene calls are TRBV28 and TRBJ2-6, with 7 positions matching TRBD1. The CDR3 length is 19 residues. In germline, CDR1 is MDHEN, CDR2 SYDVKM. Losses at the gene ends were 3 bases for V and 0 bases for J; bases not matched to a gene: 11. The CDR3 is CASSFPVGRGSSGANVLTF. Here the CDR3 DNA reads TGTGCCAGCAGTTTTCCGGTCGGCAGGGGGAGCTCTGGGGCCAACGTCCTGACTTTC.

This chain connects TRBV6-5 to TRBJ2-5, with D perhaps matching TRBD2 (6 bases). The V end was cut by 4 bases, the J end by 6 bases, with 15 bases between. Germline assignment: CDR1 MNHEY and CDR2 SVGAGI. The CDR3 is 14 residues long. Written as DNA, the CDR3 is TGTGCCAGCAGTTCGTCGGCTAGCGTGCAGACCCAGTACTTC. Its translation is CASSSSASVQTQYF.

The rearrangement joins TRBV7-3 to TRBJ2-1, with 7 bases matching TRBD2. The CDR3 is made up of 13 amino acids. Germline CDR1 is SGHTA and CDR2 is FQGTGA. V trimming: 5 bases; J trimming: 9 bases; junction bases outside the gene matches: 7. The CDR3 here is CASSPRTRSEQFF. The CDR3 DNA sequence: TGTGCCAGCAGCCCCAGGACTAGAAGTGAGCAGTTCTTC.

As regards this clone: Within the sample, other DNA sequences also encode this same CDR3. The genes are TRBV5-1 and TRBJ2-7, with 9 bases aligning to TRBD2. After removal of 0 bases from V and 3 bases from J, the junction contained 4 bases not matched to a gene. Germline V gene sequence: CDR1 SGHRS, CDR2 YFSETQ. The CDR3 is 15 amino acids. The CDR3 spells CASSLVVAGDYEQYF. In DNA form, the CDR3 reads TGCGCCAGCAGCTTGGTGGTAGCGGGAGACTACGAGCAGTACTTC. Based on the CDR3 plus reference TRBV5-1 and TRBJ2-7, the full variable domain is KAGVTQTPRYLIKTRGQQVTLSCSPISGHRSVSWYQQTPGQGLQFLFEYFSETQRNKGNFPGRFSGRQFSNSRSEMNVSTLELGDSALYLCASSLVVAGDYEQYFGPGTRLTVT.

The chain recombines TRBV5-5 with TRBJ2-7; the match to TRBD1 covers 10 bases. The CDR3 runs 15 residues. The germline V gene encodes CDR1 SGHKS and CDR2 YYEKEE (reference sequence). With 2 bases clipped from V and 10 bases from J, the junction kept 12 bases outside the gene matches. CDR3 residues: CASSLPRTGGSQQYF. The CDR3 DNA is TGTGCCAGCAGCTTACCCCGGACAGGGGGAAGTCAACAGTACTTC.

The rearrangement joins TRBV29-1 to TRBJ2-1, with TRBD2 matching 7 bases. This CDR3 spans 14 amino acids. The germline V gene encodes CDR1 SQVTM and CDR2 ANQGSEA. V dropped 4 bases and J dropped 1; count of bases not matched to a gene: 4. CDR3 protein: CSVALAASYNEQFF. In nucleotides, the CDR3 is TGCAGCGTTGCCCTAGCGGCTTCCTACAATGAGCAGTTCTTC.

The V call is TRBV5-1, the J call TRBJ2-5; D is perhaps TRBD1 (6 bases). CDR1 is SGHRS and CDR2 is YFSETQ in the germline V gene. The CDR3 extends over 15 amino acids. V was shortened by 1 base and J by 4 bases, with 14 bases between the two germline ends. The CDR3 bases are TGCGCCAGCAGCTTGTCACCGACAGGTACAGAGACCCAGTACTTC. Translated: CASSLSPTGTETQYF.

This clone was seen just once. The chain recombines TRBV27 with TRBJ2-7, with D possibly TRBD2 on 6 matching bases. The V end was cut by 2 bases, the J end by 3 bases, with 17 bases between. The CDR3 is 16 residues long. The germline V gene encodes CDR1 MNHEY and CDR2 SMNVEV (reference sequence). CDR3 loop: CASSLGVGGGGYEQYF. The CDR3 DNA is TGTGCCAGCAGTTTAGGGGTCGGGGGAGGCGGCTACGAGCAGTACTTC.

This clone came up once. V is TRBV4-2 and J is TRBJ2-1; D gene uncertain. Germline CDR1 reads LGHNA; CDR2 reads YNFKEQ. The CDR3 sequence is 15 residues long. V lost 4 bases and J lost 1, with 11 bases in between. In DNA form, the CDR3 reads TGTGCCAGCAGCCTCTACGCAAGGTCCTACAATGAGCAGTTCTTC. This translates into CASSLYARSYNEQFF.

This clone was seen once. V is TRBV10-3 and J is TRBJ2-7; 7 positions agree with TRBD2. Germline V gene data show CDR1 as ENHRY and CDR2 as SYGVKD. This CDR3 is built from 14 residues. Germline trimming cut 4 bases from V and 4 bases from J; bases unmatched to any gene: 7. The DNA for the CDR3 is TGTGCCATCAGTGTCACGGCTAGCGGATACGAGCAGTACTTC. The encoded protein is CAISVTASGYEQYF.

V is TRBV7-9 and J is TRBJ2-5; 7 bases fit TRBD1. Per germline, CDR1 SEHNR and CDR2 FQNEAQ (reference sequence). The V and J ends lost 1 base and 11 bases, in that order; junction bases with no gene match: 10. The CDR3 is made up of 14 amino acids. For the CDR3, the DNA is TGTGCCAGCAGCTTAGGTTCAGCGACAGGGTGGCAGTACTTC. Amino acids: CASSLGSATGWQYF.

In its sample, this clone was seen a few times. The CDR3 reads CASSWVEGGAFF. The DNA of the CDR3 is TGTGCCAGCAGTTGGGTGGAAGGCGGAGCTTTCTTT. J is TRBJ1-1 and V is TRBV28, with unresolved D. Germline V gene lookup returns CDR1 MDHEN and CDR2 SYDVKM. Trimming shortened V by 4 bases and J by 10 bases, and 13 bases separated the two germline ends. The CDR3 has 12 residues.

The V call is TRBV5-1, the J call TRBJ1-5; the D gene is possibly TRBD1 (5 bases). Trimming removed 2 bases at V and 5 bases at J, with 11 bases between. This CDR3 is built from 14 residues. The germline CDR1 and CDR2 sequences are SGHRS and YFSETQ. The CDR3 DNA follows: TGCGCCAGCAGCTTTGACGGGACCGATCAGCCCCAGCATTTT. Translated: CASSFDGTDQPQHF.

This clone was observed once. This sequence joins TRBV5-1 and TRBJ1-2; possible D gene TRBD1, 6 bases. Per the germline V gene, CDR1 is SGHRS and CDR2 is YFSETQ. Deletions cut 4 bases from V and 8 bases from J, with 15 bases between. This CDR3 has 13 residues. CDR3 loop: CASSPRGVEGYTF. DNA for the CDR3: TGCGCCAGCAGCCCGAGGGGGGTCGAGGGCTACACCTTC. The full variable domain, with the rest looked up from reference TRBV5-1 and TRBJ1-2, is KAGVTQTPRYLIKTRGQQVTLSCSPISGHRSVSWYQQTPGQGLQFLFEYFSETQRNKGNFPGRFSGRQFSNSRSEMNVSTLELGDSALYLCASSPRGVEGYTFGSGTRLTVV.

In regard to this clone: This same CDR3 is encoded by further DNA sequences in the sample. The chain joins TRBV5-1 to TRBJ2-1; possible D gene TRBD2, 6 bases. Germline V gene lookup returns CDR1 SGHRS and CDR2 YFSETQ. Trimming removed 0 bases from V and 0 bases from J, with 10 bases in between. This CDR3 has 16 amino acids. For the CDR3, the DNA is TGCGCCAGCAGCTTGGCGGGACTCAGCTCCTACAATGAGCAGTTCTTC. Translation: CASSLAGLSSYNEQFF.

The rearrangement links TRBV7-2 to TRBJ1-5; no definite D call. V was pared by 5 bases and J by 6 bases, with 17 bases between. Germline V CDR1 and CDR2: SGHTA, FQGNSA. This CDR3 has 15 amino acids. DNA for the CDR3: TGTGCCAGCAGCATAGGCATCGTCGCGGTTCAGCCCCAGCATTTT. As protein: CASSIGIVAVQPQHF.

This chain joins TRBV7-3 and TRBJ2-3; 7 nucleotides align to TRBD2. This CDR3 is built from 15 residues. Trimming cost V 5 bases and J 0 bases; bases outside gene matches: 5. CDR1 is SGHTA, CDR2 FQGTGA, per germline. CDR3 region: CASSRSGTSTDTQYF. The CDR3 region has the DNA TGTGCCAGCAGCCGAAGCGGGACTAGCACAGATACGCAGTATTTT.

This clone was seen a single time. This chain joins TRBV5-4 and TRBJ2-1; 11 bases map to TRBD2. Germline V gives CDR1 SGHNT, CDR2 YYREEE (reference sequence). With V trimmed by 2 bases and J by 8 bases, 6 bases remained unmatched. The CDR3 is made up of 15 amino acids. DNA for the CDR3: TGTGCCAGCAGCTTACTAGCGGGAGTAGTTGATGAGCAGTTCTTC. Translated, it gives CASSLLAGVVDEQFF.

The chain links TRBV11-2 to TRBJ2-5, with TRBD2 matching 7 bases. The CDR3 extends over 17 amino acids. CDR1 is SGHAT, CDR2 FQNNGV, per germline. The junction had 17 bases not matched to a gene; V was cut back by 5 bases and J by 5 bases. As DNA, the CDR3 is TGTGCCAGCAGCCCCCCCATGTGGGGGGGAGAGCGGGAGACCCAGTACTTC. Its protein is CASSPPMWGGERETQYF.

This clone was seen just once. The chain is built from TRBV5-1 and TRBJ2-2; D uncertain. The V gene's germline CDR1 is SGHRS and CDR2 YFSETQ. The CDR3 covers 15 residues. V was shortened by 0 bases and J by 1 base, with 7 bases between the two germline ends. CDR3 sequence reads: CASSLEPENTGELFF. The CDR3 bases are TGCGCCAGCAGCTTGGAGCCCGAGAACACCGGGGAGCTGTTTTTT.

V is TRBV9 and J is TRBJ2-2; D may be TRBD1 (6 bases). Germline V gives CDR1 SGDLS, CDR2 YYNGEE. V was pared by 6 bases and J by 6 bases, with 15 bases between. CDR3 length: 14 residues. CDR3: CASTRGAVAGELFF. CDR3 nucleotide sequence: TGTGCCAGCACCAGGGGAGCAGTCGCCGGGGAGCTGTTTTTT.

The chain has TRBV28 and TRBJ2-7; D ambiguous. Trimming took off 5 bases at V and 13 bases at J, with 9 bases between the two ends. The CDR3 is 9 amino acids. CDR1 is MDHEN and CDR2 is SYDVKM in the germline V gene. The CDR3 coding sequence is TGTGCCAGCAGTCCCCCGCATTACTTC. Amino acid sequence: CASSPPHYF. Drawing the rest from reference TRBV28 and TRBJ2-7, the complete variable domain is DVKVTQSSRYLVKRTGEKVFLECVQDMDHENMFWYRQDPGLGLRLIYFSYDVKMKEKGDIPEGYSVSREKKERFSLILESASTNQTSMYLCASSPPHYFGPGTRLTVT.